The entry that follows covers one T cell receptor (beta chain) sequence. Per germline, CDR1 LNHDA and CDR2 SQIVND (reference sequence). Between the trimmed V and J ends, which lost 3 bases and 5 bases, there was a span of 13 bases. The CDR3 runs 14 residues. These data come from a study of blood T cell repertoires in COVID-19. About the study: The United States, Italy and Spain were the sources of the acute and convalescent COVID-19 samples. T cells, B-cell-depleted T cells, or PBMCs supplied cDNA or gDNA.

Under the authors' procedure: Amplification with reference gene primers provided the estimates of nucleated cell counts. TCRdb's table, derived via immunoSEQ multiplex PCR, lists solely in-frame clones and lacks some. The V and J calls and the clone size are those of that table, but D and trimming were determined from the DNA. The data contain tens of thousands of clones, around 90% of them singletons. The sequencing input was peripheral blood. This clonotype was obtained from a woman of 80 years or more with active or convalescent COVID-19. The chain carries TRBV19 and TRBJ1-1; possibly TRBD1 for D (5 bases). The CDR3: CASSIRAGRTEAFF. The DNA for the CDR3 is TGTGCCAGTAGTATCCGGGCAGGGCGGACTGAAGCTTTCTTT.